Listed below are T cell receptor beta chains from one sample, sequenced in a study of T cells expressing NK-cell markers. TCRdb re-called the 5' RACE reads and shows each CDR3 protein once, DNA omitted. The record lists 200,000 to 300,000 distinct CDR3 sequences, of which the ten most abundant hold about 0.4%. The sample comprised blood T cells: a sorted CD56 or NKG2C T cell subset, CD4+ or CD8+ T cells, or bulk PBMC T cells (not recorded which). These receptor sequences come from a man aged 18 to 29 in good health. Each CDR3 is given with its conserved first and last residue.

TRBJ2-2,TRBV7-6,CASSERTSGFSGELFF
TRBJ2-4,TRBV7-2,CASSQGSKNIQYF
TRBJ2-1,TRBV5-4,CASSFEAAGGNNEQFF
TRBJ1-1,TRBV18,CASSLSTGLEAFF
TRBJ2-5,TRBV12-3/TRBV12-4,CASRDRVQETQYF
TRBJ2-4,TRBV3-1,CASSQPKGLIVSIQYF
TRBJ2-1,TRBV28,CASSSSGGSYNEQFF
TRBJ1-1,TRBV7-2,CASSLGLGNTEAFF
TRBJ2-3,TRBV20-1,CSASLAFTDTQYF
TRBJ2-3,TRBV20-1,CSAREGGPTDTQYF
TRBJ2-7,TRBV19,CASSRTGAYEQYF
TRBJ2-1,TRBV6-4,CASSDRPAGGGNNEQFF
TRBJ2-4,TRBV5-5,CASSRDRQGWDKNIQYF
TRBJ1-2,TRBV12-3/TRBV12-4,CASSFVGSPLYGYTF
TRBJ2-3,TRBV19,CASSVLAGVDTQYF
TRBJ2-1,TRBV12-3/TRBV12-4,CASSLLAGEAFGQFF
TRBJ2-3,TRBV12-3/TRBV12-4,CASSLQRVTDTQYF
TRBJ2-1,TRBV7-7,CASSPHPRVSSYNEQFF
TRBJ2-1,TRBV5-6,CASSRAGGEYNEQFF
TRBJ2-3,TRBV29-1,CSAERERAGDTQYF
TRBJ2-1,TRBV19,CASSDTRDRFDEQFF
TRBJ2-1,TRBV7-2,CASSLATVTPFF
TRBJ1-6,TRBV7-3,CASSPSGGRSPLHF
TRBJ2-3,TRBV4-2,CASSQLTSGQQDTQYF
TRBJ2-7,TRBV15,CATQADRGFSYEQYF
TRBJ2-6,TRBV20-1,CSAREGSTVANVLTF
TRBJ2-3,TRBV28,CASSLSPSLGTDTQYF
TRBJ1-1,TRBV12-3/TRBV12-4,CASSRQRSKAFF
TRBJ2-5,TRBV5-8,CASSPPGGTGGAETQYF
TRBJ2-1,TRBV4-3,CASSLNPGLAGGSSYNEQFF
TRBJ2-1,TRBV28,CASSTQQLAANEQFF
TRBJ1-2,TRBV30,CAGYTGGGRNYGYTF
TRBJ1-5,TRBV10-3,CAINARRDRENQPQHF
TRBJ2-5,TRBV15,CATKPVSGSGETQYF
TRBJ2-1,TRBV4-3,CASSQGLGTGTTSYNEQFF
TRBJ2-5,TRBV20-1,CSARDLRQQETQYF
TRBJ2-5,TRBV10-3,CAIRGTGDVRETQYF
TRBJ2-5,TRBV25-1,CASTGGNQETQYF
TRBJ2-1,TRBV20-1,CSADYWGEQFF
TRBJ1-2,TRBV12-3/TRBV12-4,CASTAQGTLIGYTF
TRBJ1-2,TRBV5-1,CASGGGNRDFGYTF
TRBJ1-1,TRBV30,CAWSPIYTEAFF
TRBJ2-3,TRBV7-9,CASSLNSREGADTQYF
TRBJ2-7,TRBV5-1,CASSPFVGTLTYEQYF
TRBJ2-2,TRBV21-1,CASSANTSNTGELFF
TRBJ2-2,TRBV6-5,CATQSIGQIFNTGELFF
TRBJ2-5,TRBV20-1,CSARASRTQYF
TRBJ2-2,TRBV20-1,CSAMRLGLNTGELFF
TRBJ2-1,TRBV7-6,CASSRVGGPENEQFF
TRBJ2-3,TRBV20-1,CSAITGLHGADTQYF
TRBJ2-3,TRBV27,CASSFQAAPRTDTQYF